This TCR beta chain was recorded in a study of blood T cell repertoires in COVID-19 (TCRdb year 2020). With regard to the full study: Samples covering the acute and convalescent phases of COVID-19 were provided by collaborators in the United States, Italy and Spain. The prospective study material was composed of cDNA or gDNA derived from T cells, B-cell-depleted T cells, or PBMCs. The dataset comprised deeply sampled blood TCRbeta repertoires from subjects exposed to, actively infected with, or recovered from COVID-19. The repertoires were made available in a free public database intended to serve as a resource for research on the immune response to SARS-CoV-2. Samples came from the ongoing ImmuneRACE study (first 160 participants) plus 1,254 subjects from 6 global collaborators. Nearly every sample came with metadata listing a de-identified subject ID, COVID-19 status, age in years and sex. Where available, HLA class I and class II types were taken from metadata supplied by the sample provider and were not determined by assay-based typing.

Each collaborating institution followed its own protocols to collect whole blood in K2EDTA tubes. Collaborator samples were shipped for TCRbeta analysis as frozen whole blood, isolated PBMCs, or DNA extracted from either sample type. The research as a whole found: How much clinical and demographic metadata was included differed by source and by participant, and the metadata was provided uncurated.

TCRbeta CDR3 regions were amplified from genomic DNA using the immunoSEQ Assay, a bias-controlled multiplex PCR. The study's processing was this. The number of nucleated cells in each sample was estimated from the amplification of reference gene primers within the assay. To quantify the absolute abundance of each unique TCRbeta CDR3 rearrangement, sequence reads were collapsed and filtered. For each sample, productive Simpson clonality was calculated as the square root of Simpson's diversity index over productive rearrangements. Imported from immuneACCESS, the table was reduced by TCRdb to in-frame sequences with V and J called. These copies leave out some clones; in studies compared against another copy, an unresolved V gene accounts for under half, and the cause of the remainder is not known. The V and J calls and clone size were taken over from that table, and D and trimming were inferred from the DNA. The sample data list under 60,000 clones, and about 90% of these were observed just once. The ten largest make up 3.1% of the sample.

V is cut by 0 bases and J by 2 bases, and the space between the germline ends is 12 bases. From cysteine to phenylalanine, the CDR3 is 16 amino acids long. CDR3 DNA only is kept here, 48 bases in frame from base 1. As encoded in the germline V gene, CDR1 is ENHRY while CDR2 is SYGVKD. Remarks on this clone: No antigen is known for it. Within one base of it there is no much larger clone, and no base qualities were kept.

This chain joins TRBV10-3 to TRBJ2-3, and the D gene may be TRBD1, 6 bases matching. Sample: peripheral blood. The sequence derives from a human donor in a cohort sampled during active COVID-19. The CDR3 corresponds to CAISESGAGNTDTQYF. The bases are TGTGCCATCAGTGAGTCGGGGGCTGGTAACACAGATACGCAGTATTTT.